Reported below is one T cell receptor (beta chain). V was clipped by 0 bases and J by 8 bases, with 15 bases between them. The CDR3 is 15 residues long. Germline values: CDR1 SGHRS, CDR2 YFSETQ. Every subset had its genomic DNA shared out evenly among several immunoSEQ plates. Generated by immunoSEQ multiplex PCR, the TCRdb table keeps only in-frame clones and is missing some. The sample lists 2.3 million or so clones; approximately 95% were seen once. The record originates from a study of shared clonotypes between healthy human individuals. Study in general: The donor group consisted of two women and three men, aged 18 to 49. CD4 naive and CD4 memory each took three plates per donor, while CD8 naive took two and CD8 memory one.

Within Nashville, Tennessee resided all donors, each a Caucasian adult. The rearrangement uses TRBV5-1 and TRBJ2-1; D unresolved. The sequence was obtained from a man younger than 35 in good health. Some clones in this sample may be carry-over from other donors' samples. Material: naive CD4+ T cells from PBMCs. The subset here: CD45RA+ positively selected. CDR3 DNA: TGCGCCAGCAGCTTGGTGTCAGCTAGAAGGGATGAGCAGTTCTTC. The encoded protein is CASSLVSARRDEQFF.